This entry concerns a single T cell receptor beta chain. The entry originates in a study of blood T cell repertoires in COVID-19. TCRdb's table, derived via immunoSEQ multiplex PCR, lists solely in-frame clones and lacks some. Of 140,000 or so clones listed, less than 85% are singletons. Participants' own reports of clinical history determined their cohort assignment. This TCR was sampled from a young woman who had been exposed to COVID-19. Sequencing was performed on PBMCs or T cells enriched from blood (not recorded which).

The CDR3 loop reads CSVGLAGHNEQFF. The CDR3 nucleotides are TGCAGCGTCGGACTAGCGGGACACAATGAGCAGTTCTTC. This chain connects TRBV29-1 to TRBJ2-1; 12 bases align to TRBD2. CDR1 and CDR2 from the germline V gene are SQVTM and ANQGSEA. With V trimmed by 6 bases and J by 5 bases, 2 bases remained unmatched. The CDR3 extends over 13 amino acids.